The sequence of this TCR beta chain was determined in a study of shared clonotypes between healthy human individuals. Study-wide background: Donors consisted of two women and a few men between 18 and 49. Whole-study findings and limits: Of the naive CD4 clonotypes, around 4.7% were shared across a handful of donors.

Here immunoSEQ multiplex PCR was the method, and the copy in TCRdb shows in-frame clones only, minus some. The data contain around 320,000 clones, around 86% of them singletons. The authors combined CD45RO+ cells with CCR7-negative CD45RA+ TemRA cells as CD8 memory. Remarks on this clone: Its specificity is unknown.

The germline V gene has CDR1 SGHRS and CDR2 YFSETQ. V was cut by 4 bases and J by 8 bases, with 17 bases left in between. The CDR3 extends over 14 amino acids. This TCR came from a man younger than 35 in good health. The genes are TRBV5-1 and TRBJ2-3, with D perhaps matching TRBD2 (6 bases). Sequencing was carried out using memory CD8+ T cells sorted from blood. Sample subset: CD45RO+ cells pooled with CCR7-negative TemRA cells. CDR3 region: CASSLPGRRRTQYF. For the CDR3, the DNA is TGCGCCAGCAGCCTGCCGGGGAGGCGGCGTACGCAGTATTTT.